A single sample gave rise to the 31 T cell receptor beta chains below, sequenced in a study of T cell responses to AZD1222 COVID-19 vaccine. This table comes from immunoSEQ multiplex PCR, and its TCRdb copy is limited to in-frame clones, with some not included. The profile shows 110,000 to 150,000 clones, about nine tenths of them singletons. The sample in question was peripheral blood, obtained on day 0 of AZD1222 vaccination. The receptor source for this set is an adult in good health.

CDR3 amino acids: CASSLGSSGRANYNEQFF. Written as DNA, the CDR3 is TGTGCCAGCAGCTTAGGAAGTAGCGGGAGAGCCAACTACAATGAGCAGTTCTTC. This chain joins TRBV11-3 and TRBJ2-1; TRBD2 aligns across 9 bases. The germline V gene has CDR1 SGHNT and CDR2 YENEEA. This CDR3 spans 18 amino acids. J was trimmed by 3 bases and V by 1 base; bases with no gene match: 10.

This sequence joins TRBV18 and TRBJ2-1, with 14 positions matching TRBD2. Trimming at V came to 5 bases and at J to 9 bases, leaving 18 bases not matched to a gene. This CDR3 is 19 amino acids long. In germline, CDR1 is KGHSH, CDR2 LQKENI. CDR3 protein: CASSFPGTSGSPQGGEQFF. The CDR3 nucleotides are TGTGCCAGCTCATTCCCCGGGACTAGCGGGAGCCCCCAGGGGGGTGAGCAGTTCTTC.

This rearrangement joins TRBV5-1 to TRBJ2-3; TRBD2 agrees at 9 bases. V lost 4 bases and J lost 0; bases outside the gene matches: 6. Germline loops: CDR1 SGHRS, CDR2 YFSETQ. CDR3 length: 16 amino acids. CDR3 bases: TGCGCCAGCAGCCCAAGCGGGGGGCATAGCACAGATACGCAGTATTTT. Encoded protein: CASSPSGGHSTDTQYF.

This CDR3 is CASSLYEQYF. The CDR3 DNA follows: TGTGCCAGCAGCCTCTACGAGCAGTACTTC. This chain links TRBV12-3 or TRBV12-4 with TRBJ2-7; the D is unclear. The CDR3 runs 10 residues. V was shortened by 6 bases and J by 3 bases, with 3 bases between the two germline ends.

This chain links TRBV6-4 with TRBJ1-1; possibly TRBD1 for D (6 bases). From germline, CDR1 is MRHNA and CDR2 SNTAGT. There are 12 residues in the CDR3. V was shortened by 3 bases and J by 6 bases, with 8 bases between the two germline ends. CDR3 region: CASSEGGAEAFF. Written as DNA, the CDR3 is TGTGCCAGCAGTGAGGGGGGCGCTGAAGCTTTCTTT.

This sequence joins TRBV6-5 and TRBJ1-2; no clear D gene. This CDR3 is 15 amino acids long. Trimming cost V 0 bases and J 1 base, with 9 bases left between them. Germline CDR1 and CDR2: MNHEY and SVGAGI. The CDR3 loop is CASSYSGSLNYGYTF. The CDR3 DNA is TGTGCCAGCAGTTACTCAGGGAGCCTTAACTATGGCTACACCTTC.

The chain is built from TRBV3-1 (or the pseudogene TRBV3-2) and TRBJ1-5; D possibly corresponds to TRBD1 (5 bases). Germline-derived CDR1 and CDR2 are LGHDT and YNNKEL (reference sequence). This CDR3 is 15 amino acids long. Trimming stripped 7 bases from V and 4 bases from J, with 17 bases between. The CDR3: CASKNGRAPNQPQHF. The CDR3 DNA reads as TGTGCCAGCAAGAACGGCAGGGCCCCGAATCAGCCCCAGCATTTT.

This clone was found once. The rearrangement joins TRBV3-1 (or the pseudogene TRBV3-2) to TRBJ2-2; no clear D gene. Germline CDR1 LGHDT, CDR2 YNNKEL (reference sequence). CDR3 length: 17 amino acids. Deletions cut 0 bases from V and 1 base from J, with 12 bases between. The CDR3 reads CASSQDLRLLNTGELFF. CDR3 sequence (DNA): TGTGCCAGCAGCCAAGATCTACGGCTGCTGAACACCGGGGAGCTGTTTTTT.

The V call is TRBV15, the J call TRBJ1-4, with TRBD1 as a possible D gene (5 bases). Germline CDR1 is LNHNV and CDR2 is YYDKDF (reference sequence). This CDR3 has 15 residues. Between the trimmed V and J ends, which lost 5 bases and 5 bases, there was a span of 15 bases. In DNA, the CDR3 is TGTGCCACCAGCGGCGCCAGGGAGGGAAATGAAAAACTGTTTTTT. This sequence encodes CATSGAREGNEKLFF.

V is TRBV2 and J is TRBJ1-1; D ambiguous. Trimming cost V 7 bases and J 5 bases, with 14 bases left between them. Per the germline V gene, CDR1 is SNHLY and CDR2 is FYNNEI. CDR3 length: 13 amino acids. Written as DNA, the CDR3 is TGTGCCAGCACCCCGCAGTTCGGTACTGAAGCTTTCTTT. Its translation is CASTPQFGTEAFF.

This chain joins TRBV7-7 and TRBJ2-1, with 11 bases identical to TRBD2. The CDR3 spans 15 residues. With V trimmed by 5 bases and J by 3 bases, 3 bases remained unmatched. Germline V CDR1 and CDR2: SSHAT, FNYEAQ (reference sequence). Written as DNA, the CDR3 is TGTGCCAGCAGCCCAGGGACTAGCGGCTACAATGAGCAGTTCTTC. Protein sequence: CASSPGTSGYNEQFF.

The CDR3 DNA follows: TGCAGCGTTGAAGAGATGGGGTTCGGGACTGAAGCTTTCTTT. This gives the protein CSVEEMGFGTEAFF. The chain carries TRBV29-1 and TRBJ1-1; no definite D call. Trimming pared 0 bases from V and 5 bases from J, leaving 13 bases between. Per germline, CDR1 SQVTM and CDR2 ANQGSEA. The CDR3 runs 14 residues.

In regard to this clone: The junction departs from the called germline gene at one end, perhaps through a read error. The V and J genes are TRBV11-3 and TRBJ1-6; no firm D call. From germline, CDR1 is SGHNT and CDR2 YENEEA. This CDR3 has 13 amino acids. Written as DNA, the CDR3 is TGTGCCAGCAGCCTAGACACCCAATCACCCCTCCACTTT. This codes for CASSLDTQSPLHF. The full variable domain, with the rest looked up from reference TRBV11-3 and TRBJ1-6, is EAGVVQSPRYKIIEKKQPVAFWCNPISGHNTLYWYLQNLGQGPELLIRYENEEAVDDSQLPKDRFSAERLKGVDSTLKIQPAELGDSAVYLCASSLDTQSPLHFGNGTRLTVT.

On this clone itself: Other nucleotide sequences in the sample specify the same CDR3. The chain couples TRBV5-1 to TRBJ1-5, with D possibly matching TRBD1 (5 bases). Germline V CDR1 and CDR2: SGHRS, YFSETQ. V was trimmed by 0 bases and J by 2 bases, leaving 6 bases between them. The CDR3 contains 14 residues. The CDR3 protein is CASSLGGGNQPQHF. The CDR3 region has the DNA TGCGCCAGCAGCTTGGGAGGGGGCAATCAGCCCCAGCATTTT.

The V and J genes are TRBV5-6 and TRBJ1-1; possible D gene TRBD1, 5 bases. CDR3 length: 13 amino acids. Germline V gene lookup returns CDR1 SGHDT and CDR2 YYEEEE. Trimming cost V 6 bases and J 4 bases, with 13 bases left between them. CDR3 protein: CASNRGKGTEAFF. In nucleotides, the CDR3 is TGTGCCAGCAATAGGGGTAAGGGCACTGAAGCTTTCTTT.

This clone has just one count. The J gene is TRBJ2-7, the V gene TRBV27, with D perhaps TRBD2 (5 bases). Per the germline V gene, CDR1 is MNHEY and CDR2 is SMNVEV (reference sequence). V lost 7 bases to trimming and J lost 7 bases, with 17 bases between them. The CDR3 is made up of 13 amino acids. The CDR3 sequence: CASTNLSGKEQYF. The CDR3 DNA sequence: TGTGCCAGCACAAACCTATCCGGGAAAGAGCAGTACTTC.

The J gene is TRBJ2-1, the V gene TRBV3-1 (or the pseudogene TRBV3-2); tentatively, D is TRBD2 (5 bases). The CDR3 is made up of 15 amino acids. Germline V lookup: CDR1 LGHDT, CDR2 YNNKEL (reference sequence). V was trimmed by 0 bases and J by 6 bases, leaving 12 bases between them. This CDR3 reads CASSQDLASRNEQFF. CDR3 DNA sequence: TGTGCCAGCAGCCAAGACCTAGCTTCTCGCAATGAGCAGTTCTTC.

This clone was detected ten times or more. The J gene is TRBJ1-3, the V gene TRBV4-3; 8 nucleotides align to TRBD1. From germline, CDR1 is LGHNA and CDR2 YSLEER. The V and J ends lost 3 bases and 4 bases, in that order; junction bases with no gene match: 5. This CDR3 spans 15 amino acids. CDR3: CASSQRQGAGNTIYF. Here the CDR3 DNA reads TGCGCCAGCAGCCAGCGCCAGGGGGCGGGAAACACCATATATTTT.

The V and J genes are TRBV7-9 and TRBJ2-3, with D maybe TRBD2 (6 bases). CDR3 size: 16 residues. V was clipped by 5 bases and J by 2 bases, with 17 bases between them. Germline assignment: CDR1 SEHNR and CDR2 FQNEAQ (reference sequence). The CDR3 DNA reads TGTGCCAGCAGCCCCGGGACTGCAGCTCTCACAGATACGCAGTATTTT. It yields the protein CASSPGTAALTDTQYF.

This clone was seen more than once but under ten times. V gene TRBV7-9 combines with J gene TRBJ2-2, with D possibly being TRBD1 or TRBD2 (5 bases each). The CDR3 extends over 16 amino acids. The germline V gene encodes CDR1 SEHNR and CDR2 FQNEAQ (reference sequence). V shed 1 base and J shed 3 bases, with 12 bases lying between them. The DNA of the CDR3 is TGTGCCAGCAGCTTAGGGTTCACGGGACACACCGGGGAGCTGTTTTTT. Translating gives CASSLGFTGHTGELFF.

The chain combines TRBV5-1 with TRBJ2-3; no definite D call. The CDR3 loop spans 14 amino acids. V was shortened by 2 bases and J by 0 bases, with 7 bases between the two germline ends. The germline CDR1 and CDR2 sequences are SGHRS and YFSETQ. CDR3 sequence (DNA): TGCGCCAGCAGCTTCCGGTCTAGCACAGATACGCAGTATTTT. Its translation: CASSFRSSTDTQYF.

CDR3 residues: CASSLEAAAYEQYF. The CDR3 DNA is TGTGCCAGCAGCTTGGAGGCAGCCGCCTACGAGCAGTACTTC. The chain links TRBV5-4 to TRBJ2-7; D is uncertain. This CDR3 is built from 14 residues. V was shortened by 0 bases and J by 2 bases, with 9 bases between the two germline ends. CDR1 and CDR2 from the germline V gene are SGHNT and YYREEE (reference sequence).

This clone was picked up one time. The chain employs TRBV28 and TRBJ1-2; D possibly corresponds to TRBD1 (6 bases). Trimming stripped 8 bases from V and 4 bases from J, with 23 bases between. The V gene's germline CDR1 is MDHEN and CDR2 SYDVKM. This CDR3 comprises 16 residues. The chain's CDR3 is CASHPHGGPYAYGYTF. The CDR3 nucleotides are TGTGCCAGCCATCCCCACGGGGGGCCCTACGCCTATGGCTACACCTTC.

The CDR3 region is CASSIGAGGRFYNEQFF. For the CDR3, the DNA is TGTGCCAGTAGTATAGGCGCGGGGGGCAGGTTTTACAATGAGCAGTTCTTC. V and J are TRBV19 and TRBJ2-1; 8 bases match TRBD2. Germline loops: CDR1 LNHDA, CDR2 SQIVND (reference sequence). This CDR3 is 17 amino acids long. V dropped 1 base and J dropped 4; count of bases not matched to a gene: 9.

The chain recombines TRBV20-1 with TRBJ2-3; a possible D gene is TRBD2 (5 bases). The CDR3 is 15 amino acids. Germline V gene lookup returns CDR1 DFQATT and CDR2 SNEGSKA (reference sequence). The V and J ends lost 3 bases and 2 bases respectively, with 15 bases between them. The CDR3 loop is CSASSASPDTDTQYF. CDR3 nucleotide sequence: TGCAGTGCTAGTTCGGCTAGCCCCGACACAGATACGCAGTATTTT.

A single count supports this clone. The V call is TRBV6-4, the J call TRBJ1-6; TRBD1 might be the D (5 bases). The CDR3 runs 15 residues. Germline V gives CDR1 MRHNA, CDR2 SNTAGT. The V gene lost 0 bases and the J gene lost 10 bases, with 13 bases spanning the gap. The CDR3 bases are TGTGCCAGCAGTGACTCCATAGGGGCCAGCTCACCCCTCCACTTT. Amino acids: CASSDSIGASSPLHF.

This clone was detected once. This chain connects TRBV11-3 to TRBJ2-4, with a tentative D call TRBD2 (5 bases). The CDR3 runs 17 residues. Germline CDR1 SGHNT, CDR2 YENEEA. Trimming removed 2 bases from V and 0 bases from J, with 14 bases in between. Here the CDR3 DNA reads TGTGCCAGCAGCTTAAGGAGCGGCCCAGTAGCCAAAAACATTCAGTACTTC. Amino acids: CASSLRSGPVAKNIQYF.

A single count supports this clone. CDR3 amino acids: CSVTGRTNEKLFF. For the CDR3, the DNA is TGCAGCGTAACAGGGAGAACTAATGAAAAACTGTTTTTT. The J gene is TRBJ1-4, the V gene TRBV29-1; D possibly corresponds to TRBD1 (6 bases). The germline gives CDR1 SQVTM, CDR2 ANQGSEA. The CDR3 extends over 13 amino acids. With 6 bases removed from V and 1 base from J, the gap between germline ends came to 9 bases.

This sequence joins TRBV6-5 and TRBJ1-1; D is ambiguous. Germline V lookup: CDR1 MNHEY, CDR2 SVGAGI. The CDR3 extends over 13 amino acids. The V and J ends lost 7 bases and 0 bases respectively, with 9 bases between them. CDR3 loop: CASKRQMNTEAFF. In DNA form, the CDR3 reads TGTGCCAGCAAGAGGCAGATGAACACTGAAGCTTTCTTT.

The genes are TRBV18 and TRBJ1-1; possibly TRBD1 for D (6 bases). The CDR3 extends over 14 amino acids. V was trimmed by 3 bases and J by 1 base, leaving 9 bases between them. Looked up from germline, CDR1 is KGHSH and CDR2 is LQKENI. The CDR3: CASSPQGRNTEAFF. Written as DNA, the CDR3 is TGTGCCAGCTCACCGCAGGGGCGGAACACTGAAGCTTTCTTT.

V gene TRBV7-9 combines with J gene TRBJ1-2, with a weak D call TRBD1 (6 bases). Germline CDR1 SEHNR, CDR2 FQNEAQ (reference sequence). Trimming removed 4 bases at V and 6 bases at J, with 15 bases between. The CDR3 contains 14 residues. CDR3 residues: CASSSSNREDGYTF. The CDR3 region has the DNA TGTGCCAGCAGCTCGTCTAACAGGGAGGATGGCTACACCTTC.